A single T cell receptor beta chain is shown here with its context. Its specificity is unknown. There are 14 residues in the CDR3. V was clipped by 5 bases and J by 3 bases; unmatched bases: 6. Germline lookup yields CDR1 KGHSH and CDR2 LQKENI. The sample belongs to a study of metastatic and nonmetastatic thyroid tumors. In the source study's methods: It was from CDR3 differences across clinicopathological groups that a distant-metastasis classifier for papillary thyroid cancer was built. TCRdb used MiXCR to call clones anew from the PCR reads. The V and J calls reflect TCRdb's pipeline rather than the authors' work. The sample has tens of thousands of clones, 20% to 25% seen once. All patients were treatment-naive before thyroid surgery. The study's findings and limits: Across blood and tumor, TCR beta diversity in malignant thyroid tumors was reportedly significantly higher than in benign nodules.

The TCR originated in a female donor with papillary thyroid cancer or a benign thyroid nodule (not recorded which). Some clones in this sample may be carry-over from other donors' samples. The sequenced material came from adjacent normal tissue. The rearrangement links TRBV18 to TRBJ1-1, with TRBD1 matching 7 bases. In DNA, the CDR3 is TGTGCCAGCTCAGAAAACCAGGGGGACACTGAAGCTTTCTTT. Translated: CASSENQGDTEAFF.